This T cell receptor (beta chain) was sequenced for a study of blood T cell repertoires in COVID-19 (TCRdb year 2020). Turning to the overall study: Collaborator samples came from the United States, Italy and Spain and covered acute and convalescent phases of COVID-19. The repertoires were released in a freely available public database intended as a resource for research on the immune response to SARS-CoV-2. The samples were drawn from two sources: the first 160 participants of the ongoing ImmuneRACE study, and 950 to 1,500 subjects contributed by 6 global collaborators. Sample metadata almost always included a de-identified subject ID, COVID-19 status, age in years and sex. The prospective study material was composed of cDNA or gDNA derived from T cells, B-cell-depleted T cells, or PBMCs. Where HLA class I and class II types were available, the types were taken from metadata supplied by the sample provider, not from assay-based typing. Deeply sampled blood TCRbeta repertoires from subjects exposed to, actively infected with, or recovered from COVID-19 were included in the dataset.

V and J lose 1 base and 6 bases, and a span of 11 bases separates them. In the germline V gene, CDR1 corresponds to SGHTA and CDR2 to FQGNSA. The CDR3 sequence holds 14 residues, the cysteine and phenylalanine included. CDR3 DNA is the only sequence kept; it has 42 bases, read in frame from the first base. Participants in the prospective study were aged about 18 to 95 years, lived in under 30 United States geographic areas, and enrolled through a virtual design. In the prospective study, cohorts were assigned on the basis of participant-reported clinical history obtained from a screening survey and a study questionnaire. In the prospective study, whole blood, serum and a nasopharyngeal or oropharyngeal swab were collected from each participant by mobile phlebotomists. Prospective study participants could optionally give additional blood draws and questionnaires over an approximately two-month period. Before DNA extraction, prospective study blood samples were shipped either frozen or at room temperature.

Details on this clone: This receptor's antigen is unknown. One base away there is no much larger clone; base qualities are not given.

TCRbeta CDR3 regions were amplified from genomic DNA by means of the immunoSEQ Assay, a bias-controlled multiplex PCR. The paper's data handling went like this. The number of nucleated cells in each sample was estimated by amplification of reference gene primers within the assay. To quantify the absolute abundance of each unique TCRbeta CDR3 rearrangement, sequence reads were collapsed and filtered. For each sample, productive Simpson clonality was calculated as the square root of Simpson's diversity index over productive rearrangements. Here the immuneACCESS table is served through TCRdb, limited to in-frame sequences with V and J called. Missing clones are a known gap in these copies; in checked studies unresolved V genes cover under half, and the rest lacks a known reason. Clone size and the V and J calls come from that table; the DNA yielded D and trimming. The sample table lists approximately 180,000 clones, roughly 87% of them with a count of one. The ten biggest clones cover 1% to 1.5% of the sample.

Results and caveats for the whole study, not just this receptor: The amount of clinical and demographic metadata varied by source and participant and was provided uncurated.

This chain joins TRBV7-2 to TRBJ2-3; TRBD2 might be the D gene, on 5 matching bases. The sequence was collected from a human donor with acute COVID-19. The donor label of this sample is uncertain. Sequencing was carried out using PBMCs or T cells enriched from blood (not recorded which). The DNA sequence is as follows: TGTGCCAGCAGCTTAGATCGGGGTTCGGATACGCAGTATTTT. Translated, it gives CASSLDRGSDTQYF.